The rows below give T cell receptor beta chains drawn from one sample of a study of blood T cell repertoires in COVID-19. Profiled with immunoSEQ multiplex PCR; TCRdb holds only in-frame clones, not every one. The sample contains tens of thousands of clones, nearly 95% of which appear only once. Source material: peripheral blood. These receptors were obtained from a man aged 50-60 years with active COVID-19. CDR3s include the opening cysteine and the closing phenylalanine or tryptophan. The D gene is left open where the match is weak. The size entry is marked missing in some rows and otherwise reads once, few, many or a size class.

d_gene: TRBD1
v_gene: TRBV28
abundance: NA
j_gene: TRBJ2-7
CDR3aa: CASSRIWTGKGQYF
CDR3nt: TGTGCCAGCAGCCGGATATGGACAGGGAAAGGGCAGTACTTC

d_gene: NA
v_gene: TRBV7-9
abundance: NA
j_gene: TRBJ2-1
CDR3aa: CASTPGDSYNEQFF
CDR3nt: TGTGCCAGCACCCCAGGGGACTCCTACAATGAGCAGTTCTTC

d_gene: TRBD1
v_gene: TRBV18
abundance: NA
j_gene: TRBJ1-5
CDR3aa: CASSPPGQGVGNQPQHF
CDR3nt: TGTGCCAGCTCACCACCGGGACAGGGGGTGGGCAATCAGCCCCAGCATTTT

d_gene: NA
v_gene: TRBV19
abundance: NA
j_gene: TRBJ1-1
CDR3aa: CASRPTGTPNTEAFF
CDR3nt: TGTGCCAGTAGGCCTACCGGGACTCCGAACACTGAAGCTTTCTTT

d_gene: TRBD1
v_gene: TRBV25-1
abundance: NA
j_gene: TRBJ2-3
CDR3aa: CASSDSGTGGADTQYF
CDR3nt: TGTGCCAGCAGTGACTCCGGGACAGGGGGCGCGGATACGCAGTATTTT

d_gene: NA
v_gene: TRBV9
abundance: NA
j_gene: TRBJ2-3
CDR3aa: CASSVVRDPTDTQYF
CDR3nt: TGTGCCAGCAGCGTAGTCCGGGATCCCACAGATACGCAGTATTTT

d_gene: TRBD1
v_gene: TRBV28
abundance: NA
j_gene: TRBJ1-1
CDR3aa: CASSPGQGRTEAFF
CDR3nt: TGTGCCAGCAGTCCGGGACAGGGACGTACTGAAGCTTTCTTT

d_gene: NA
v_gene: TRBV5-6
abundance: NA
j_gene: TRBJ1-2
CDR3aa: CASSPGQSNYGYTF
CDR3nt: TGTGCCAGCAGCCCCGGACAGTCTAACTATGGCTACACCTTC

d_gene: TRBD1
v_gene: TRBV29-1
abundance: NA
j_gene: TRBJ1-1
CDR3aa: CSVAFEQGAFF
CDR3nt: TGCAGCGTTGCATTTGAACAGGGGGCTTTCTTT

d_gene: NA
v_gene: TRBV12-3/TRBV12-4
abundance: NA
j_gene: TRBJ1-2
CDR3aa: CASGNLPGHLYTF
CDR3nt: TGTGCCAGCGGAAATCTTCCGGGACACCTCTACACCTTC

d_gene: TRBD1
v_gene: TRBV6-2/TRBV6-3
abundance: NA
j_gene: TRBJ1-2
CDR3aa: CASSRSGQGAGGYTF
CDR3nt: TGTGCCAGCAGTCGCTCGGGACAGGGGGCCGGTGGCTACACCTTC

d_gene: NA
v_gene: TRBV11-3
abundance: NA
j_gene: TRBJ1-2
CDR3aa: CASSLGGGSGYTF
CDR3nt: TGTGCCAGCAGCTTAGGGGGAGGCTCCGGCTACACCTTC

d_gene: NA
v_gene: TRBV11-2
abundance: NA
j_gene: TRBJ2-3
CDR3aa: CASSPGVYTDTQYF
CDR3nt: TGTGCCAGCAGCCCGGGGGTCTACACAGATACGCAGTATTTT

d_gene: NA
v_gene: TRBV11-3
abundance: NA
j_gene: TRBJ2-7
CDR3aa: CASSLFWVSGNYEQYF
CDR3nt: TGTGCCAGCAGCTTATTTTGGGTGTCAGGAAACTACGAGCAGTACTTC

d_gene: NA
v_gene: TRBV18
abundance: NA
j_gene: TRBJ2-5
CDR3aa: CASSATVEETQYF
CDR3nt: TGTGCCAGCTCCGCGACAGTGGAAGAGACCCAGTACTTC

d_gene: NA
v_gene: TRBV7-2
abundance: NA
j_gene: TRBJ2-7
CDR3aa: CASSQGTGGYEQYF
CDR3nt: TGTGCCAGCAGCCAGGGGACCGGTGGGTACGAGCAGTACTTC

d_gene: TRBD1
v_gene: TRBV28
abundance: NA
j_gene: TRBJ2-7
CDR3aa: CASSSGQGTYEQYF
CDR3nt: TGTGCCAGCAGTTCGGGACAGGGAACCTACGAGCAGTACTTC

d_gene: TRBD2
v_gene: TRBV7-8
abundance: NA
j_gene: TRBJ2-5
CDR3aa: CASSKARGLEETQYF
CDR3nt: TGTGCCAGCAGCAAAGCTCGGGGACTAGAGGAGACCCAGTACTTC

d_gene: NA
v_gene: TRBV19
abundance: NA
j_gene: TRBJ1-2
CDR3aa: CASHGTPNYGYTF
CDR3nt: TGTGCCAGCCACGGGACTCCAAACTATGGCTACACCTTC

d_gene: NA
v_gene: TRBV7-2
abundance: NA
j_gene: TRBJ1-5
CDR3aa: CASSFQADSNQPQHF
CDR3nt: TGTGCCAGCAGCTTCCAGGCTGATAGCAATCAGCCCCAGCATTTT

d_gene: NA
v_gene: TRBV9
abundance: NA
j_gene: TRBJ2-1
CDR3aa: CASSVGAGRHSNEQFF
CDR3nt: TGTGCCAGCAGCGTAGGTGCGGGACGACACTCCAATGAGCAGTTCTTC

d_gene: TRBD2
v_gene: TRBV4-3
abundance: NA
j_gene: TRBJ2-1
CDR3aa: CASSHSYTSGAYNEQFF
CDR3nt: TGCGCCAGCAGCCACTCCTATACTAGCGGGGCCTACAATGAGCAGTTCTTC

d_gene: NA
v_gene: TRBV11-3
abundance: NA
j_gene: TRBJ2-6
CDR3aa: CASSRRASTGANVLTF
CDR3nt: TGTGCCAGCAGCCGCAGGGCCTCAACTGGGGCCAACGTCCTGACTTTC

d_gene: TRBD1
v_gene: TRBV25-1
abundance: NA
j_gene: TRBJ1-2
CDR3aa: CASSSKGAVYGYTF
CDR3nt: TGTGCCAGCAGCAGCAAGGGGGCAGTCTATGGCTACACCTTC

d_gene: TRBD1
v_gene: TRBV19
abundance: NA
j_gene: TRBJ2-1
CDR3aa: CASRGPPGQRNEQFF
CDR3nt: TGTGCCAGTAGGGGGCCCCCGGGACAGAGAAATGAGCAGTTCTTC

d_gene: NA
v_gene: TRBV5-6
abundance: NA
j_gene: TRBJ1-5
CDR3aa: CASSSQGLHQPQHF
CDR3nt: TGTGCCAGCAGCTCACAGGGTCTTCATCAGCCCCAGCATTTT

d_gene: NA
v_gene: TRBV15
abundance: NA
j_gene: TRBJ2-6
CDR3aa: CATSRVRSGANVLTF
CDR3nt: TGTGCCACCAGCAGAGTTCGCTCTGGGGCCAACGTCCTGACTTTC

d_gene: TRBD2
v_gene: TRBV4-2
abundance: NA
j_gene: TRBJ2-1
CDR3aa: CASSPTGLAGGLGNEQFF
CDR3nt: TGTGCCAGCAGCCCGACCGGACTAGCGGGGGGGCTGGGGAATGAGCAGTTCTTC

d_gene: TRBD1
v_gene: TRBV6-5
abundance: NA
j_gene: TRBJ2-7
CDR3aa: CASSYLATGLAEQYF
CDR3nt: TGTGCCAGCAGTTACCTTGCGACAGGGCTTGCCGAGCAGTACTTC

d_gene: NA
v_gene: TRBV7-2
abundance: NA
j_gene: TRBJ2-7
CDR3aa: CASSSRTAYEQYF
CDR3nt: TGTGCCAGCAGCTCGCGGACAGCCTACGAGCAGTACTTC

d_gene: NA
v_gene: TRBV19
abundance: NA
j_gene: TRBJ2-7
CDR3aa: CASSIGEGMGEQYF
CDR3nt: TGTGCCAGTAGTATAGGCGAGGGTATGGGCGAGCAGTACTTC

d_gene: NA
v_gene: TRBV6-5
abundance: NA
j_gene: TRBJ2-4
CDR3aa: CASKGPTENIQYF
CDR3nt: TGTGCCAGCAAGGGGCCCACTGAAAACATTCAGTACTTC

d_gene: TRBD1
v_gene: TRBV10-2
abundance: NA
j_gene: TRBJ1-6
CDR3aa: CASSEIPGGLYNSPLHF
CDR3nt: TGCGCCAGCAGTGAGATCCCAGGGGGCCTTTATAATTCACCCCTCCACTTT

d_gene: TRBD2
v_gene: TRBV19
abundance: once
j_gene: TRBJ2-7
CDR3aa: CASSIGLPSGRSFYEQYF
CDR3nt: TGTGCCAGTAGTATAGGGCTACCTAGCGGGAGATCATTCTACGAGCAGTACTTC